The 27 T cell receptor beta chains given below trace back to one sample, sequenced in a study of OX40 agonist ivuxolimab in advanced cancers. Profiling relied on immunoSEQ multiplex PCR, and the TCRdb table lists in-frame clones only, not all of them. The sample lists roughly 70,000 clones, 80% to 85% seen once, with over 6.5% in the top ten. Sequences were derived from CD4+ or CD8+ T cells sorted from blood, sampled in a trial of the OX40 agonist ivuxolimab. These TCRs come from an adult with an advanced solid tumor such as melanoma, head and neck, liver or kidney cancer.

The rearrangement links TRBV23-1 to TRBJ2-5; tentative D call: TRBD2 (6 bases). TRBV23-1 carries the ORF label, with uncertain function. The CDR3 extends over 16 amino acids. Trimming removed 2 bases from V and 3 bases from J, with 16 bases in between. The chain's CDR3 is CASSQERADREETQYF. DNA of the CDR3: TGCGCCAGCAGTCAAGAGCGGGCCGACAGAGAAGAGACCCAGTACTTC.

This chain's CDR3 is CASSPGTSASHEQFF. Here the CDR3 DNA reads TGTGCCAGCTCACCCGGGACTAGCGCCTCCCATGAGCAGTTCTTC. V and J are TRBV18 and TRBJ2-1; 10 bases match TRBD2. CDR3 size: 15 residues. Losses at the gene ends were 3 bases for V and 8 bases for J; bases not matched to a gene: 7. The germline CDR1 and CDR2 sequences are KGHSH and LQKENI.

The V call is TRBV7-2, the J call TRBJ1-2, with D unresolved. This CDR3 comprises 12 residues. Germline V gene lookup returns CDR1 SGHTA and CDR2 FQGNSA. V gave up 2 bases and J gave up 6 bases, with 7 bases separating them. CDR3 DNA: TGTGCCAGCAGCTTAATCGGGGATGGCTACACCTTC. This gives the protein CASSLIGDGYTF.

The V call is TRBV4-2, the J call TRBJ2-3, with 7 nucleotides matching TRBD2. This CDR3 spans 16 amino acids. V lost 3 bases and J lost 5; bases outside the gene matches: 11. Germline V lookup: CDR1 LGHNA, CDR2 YNFKEQ. CDR3 protein: CASSHGLGLREDTQYF. CDR3 coding DNA: TGTGCCAGCAGCCACGGACTAGGTCTGCGGGAAGATACGCAGTATTTT.

The chain has TRBV6-1 and TRBJ1-1; D is possibly TRBD1 (6 bases). V was trimmed by 6 bases and J by 0 bases, leaving 11 bases between them. CDR1 and CDR2 (germline): MNHNS, SASEGT. There are 14 residues in the CDR3. The CDR3 nucleotides read TGTGCCAGCAGAGGACAGTTCCTGAACACTGAAGCTTTCTTT. This encodes CASRGQFLNTEAFF.

This chain uses TRBV6-5 with TRBJ1-2; D might be TRBD1 (5 bases). CDR1 MNHEY and CDR2 SVGAGI come from the germline V gene. The V end lost 0 bases, the J end lost 9 bases, and 14 bases lay between the germline ends. This CDR3 is built from 14 residues. The CDR3 sequence is CASSYSDGTGRYTF. CDR3 coding DNA: TGTGCCAGCAGTTACTCGGACGGCACGGGGCGCTACACCTTC.

There are a few counts of this clone. The chain has TRBV6-5 and TRBJ1-6; maybe TRBD1 (5 bases). Trimming left V 0 bases short and J 9 bases short, with 15 bases between. The CDR3 has 16 amino acids. The germline V gene has CDR1 MNHEY and CDR2 SVGAGI. In DNA, the CDR3 is TGTGCCAGCAGTTACTCGATGCAGGGTGGAGGTTCACCCCTCCACTTT. It specifies CASSYSMQGGGSPLHF.

This rearrangement joins TRBV9 to TRBJ2-3, with a tentative D call TRBD1 (6 bases). V lost 1 base and J lost 1, with 10 bases in between. CDR1 is SGDLS and CDR2 is YYNGEE in the germline V gene. The length of the CDR3 is 15 residues. CDR3 sequence reads: CASSVLPGGTDTQYF. The CDR3 DNA follows: TGTGCCAGCAGCGTACTTCCAGGGGGCACAGATACGCAGTATTTT.

On this clone: The identical CDR3 is also encoded by other nucleotide sequences in the sample. This chain connects TRBV5-1 to TRBJ1-1, with 9 bases aligning to TRBD1. The CDR3 covers 14 residues. Per germline, CDR1 SGHRS and CDR2 YFSETQ. J gave up 2 bases and V 3 bases, and 2 bases lay outside the gene matches. The CDR3 bases are TGCGCCAGCAGCTGGGACAGGGTCAACACTGAAGCTTTCTTT. Protein: CASSWDRVNTEAFF.

The V and J genes are TRBV29-1 and TRBJ1-4; 8 bases agree with TRBD1. V was clipped by 0 bases and J by 8 bases; unmatched bases: 8. Per germline, CDR1 SQVTM and CDR2 ANQGSEA. The CDR3 covers 15 residues. This CDR3 reads CSVEEAQGGREKLFF. For the CDR3, the DNA is TGCAGCGTTGAAGAGGCACAGGGGGGTCGGGAAAAACTGTTTTTT.

This clone was picked up a small number of times. The chain recombines TRBV28 with TRBJ1-2; 9 nucleotides align to TRBD1. V lost 5 bases and J lost 7; bases outside the gene matches: 14. The germline CDR1 and CDR2 sequences are MDHEN and SYDVKM. The CDR3 covers 16 residues. The CDR3 loop is CASSVPGQGSHRGYTF. In DNA, the CDR3 is TGTGCCAGCAGTGTGCCGGGACAGGGCTCCCATCGTGGCTACACCTTC.

This rearrangement joins TRBV27 to TRBJ1-4; TRBD1 agrees at 8 bases. The ends lost 7 bases at V and 7 bases at J; junction bases unmatched: 8. The CDR3 totals 14 residues. Per the germline V gene, CDR1 is MNHEY and CDR2 is SMNVEV (reference sequence). CDR3 in amino acids: CASTPKGTGEKLFF. CDR3 DNA sequence: TGTGCCAGCACCCCGAAAGGGACAGGTGAAAAACTGTTTTTT.

The chain has TRBV5-4 and TRBJ2-7; 8 bases line up with TRBD2. CDR1 and CDR2 (germline): SGHNT, YYREEE (reference sequence). The CDR3 has 20 amino acids. V shed 4 bases, J shed 3 bases, and the junction held 24 bases outside the gene matches. DNA of the CDR3: TGTGCCAGCAGCCCGGGACTAGGAGGCCGTACGCTGGGGCGCAACTACGAGCAGTACGTC. Protein product: CASSPGLGGRTLGRNYEQYV.

V and J are TRBV28 and TRBJ2-7, with a tentative D call TRBD1 (6 bases). Looked up from germline, CDR1 is MDHEN and CDR2 is SYDVKM. With 5 bases removed from V and 4 bases from J, the gap between germline ends came to 12 bases. The CDR3 totals 13 residues. The CDR3 loop is CASSLTGSYEQYV. The DNA for the CDR3 is TGTGCCAGCAGTCTAACAGGGTCGTACGAGCAGTACGTC.

The chain couples TRBV28 to TRBJ2-7, with TRBD1 matching over 8 bases. CDR1 MDHEN and CDR2 SYDVKM come from the germline V gene. V was pared by 5 bases and J by 2 bases, with 5 bases of the junction left unmatched. This CDR3 region has 14 residues. This CDR3 reads CASSNPGQAYEQYF. The CDR3 DNA reads TGTGCCAGCAGTAACCCGGGACAGGCCTACGAGCAGTACTTC.

This chain uses TRBV5-8 with TRBJ1-5; D may be TRBD1 (5 bases). In germline, CDR1 is SGHTS, CDR2 YDEGEE. The CDR3 runs 17 residues. V was trimmed by 4 bases and J by 0 bases, leaving 17 bases between them. CDR3 residues: CASSPGQGWISNQPQHF. CDR3 DNA sequence: TGTGCCAGCAGCCCCGGTCAGGGATGGATTAGCAATCAGCCCCAGCATTTT.

The V call is TRBV4-2, the J call TRBJ2-2; D uncertain. CDR1 LGHNA and CDR2 YNFKEQ come from the germline V gene. Trimming cost V 7 bases and J 0 bases, with 12 bases left between them. The CDR3 is 15 residues long. Written as DNA, the CDR3 is TGTGCCAGCACGCCATCACAAGCGAACACCGGGGAGCTGTTTTTT. This encodes CASTPSQANTGELFF.

This clone was detected only once. V usage is TRBV12-5 and J usage is TRBJ2-6; no firm D call. The V end was cut by 8 bases, the J end by 0 bases, with 5 bases between. The germline CDR1 and CDR2 sequences are LGHNT and FRNRAP. The CDR3 covers 13 residues. CDR3 loop: CASTPSGANVLTF. The CDR3 region has the DNA TGTGCTAGTACTCCCTCTGGGGCCAACGTCCTGACTTTC.

The sample holds a few counts of this clone. The V and J genes are TRBV7-9 and TRBJ2-2; D may match TRBD1 or TRBD2 (5 bases each). The CDR3 is 16 residues long. Germline V gene data show CDR1 as SEHNR and CDR2 as FQNEAQ (reference sequence). Trimming cost V 5 bases and J 7 bases, with 20 bases left between them. CDR3 sequence (DNA): TGTGCCAGCAGCCTCACTCCAGCCGAGAGGGGCGGGGAGCTGTTTTTT. It yields the protein CASSLTPAERGGELFF.

The chain carries TRBV7-2 and TRBJ2-1, with 9 nucleotides matching TRBD1. CDR3 length: 16 amino acids. CDR1 is SGHTA and CDR2 is FQGNSA in the germline V gene. V lost 5 bases and J lost 8; bases outside the gene matches: 13. CDR3 DNA sequence: TGTGCCAGCAGCCCCTGGGACAGGGAGGCGTTTTATGAGCAGTTCTTC. Its protein is CASSPWDREAFYEQFF.

This clone was picked up a small number of times. The V and J genes are TRBV4-2 and TRBJ2-5; TRBD1 is a possible D gene (6 bases). Deletions cut 1 base from V and 4 bases from J, with 16 bases between. The CDR3 length is 16 residues. CDR1 is LGHNA and CDR2 is YNFKEQ in the germline V gene. CDR3 sequence: CASSQGAGARSETQYF. The CDR3 nucleotides are TGTGCCAGCAGCCAAGGAGCAGGGGCAAGGTCAGAGACCCAGTACTTC.

This clone occurred once. The chain uses TRBV19 and TRBJ1-1; 7 nucleotides match TRBD1. Trimming cost V 6 bases and J 4 bases; bases outside gene matches: 5. The CDR3 covers 13 residues. Germline CDR1 and CDR2: LNHDA and SQIVND (reference sequence). The CDR3 loop reads CASSYRGPTEAFF. Here the CDR3 DNA reads TGTGCCAGTAGCTACAGGGGACCCACTGAAGCTTTCTTT. The whole variable domain, filled in from reference TRBV19 and TRBJ1-1, reads DGGITQSPKYLFRKEGQNVTLSCEQNLNHDAMYWYRQDPGQGLRLIYYSQIVNDFQKGDIAEGYSVSREKKESFPLTVTSAQKNPTAFYLCASSYRGPTEAFFGQGTRLTVV.

This clone has a single count. This sequence joins TRBV30 and TRBJ2-3; D is undetermined. V dropped 0 bases and J dropped 1 base, with 20 bases sitting between them. This CDR3 has 18 amino acids. Per the germline V gene, CDR1 is GTSNPN and CDR2 is SVGIG (reference sequence). The CDR3 here is CAWSVRLGRAGGTDTQYF. CDR3 sequence (DNA): TGTGCCTGGAGTGTAAGGTTGGGAAGGGCTGGGGGCACAGATACGCAGTATTTT.

This rearrangement joins TRBV27 to TRBJ1-1; no clear D. Germline CDR1 is MNHEY and CDR2 is SMNVEV (reference sequence). The V and J ends lost 3 bases and 0 bases respectively, with 8 bases between them. This CDR3 is 14 amino acids long. The CDR3 DNA reads as TGTGCCAGCAGTTTGTCGACCCTGAACACTGAAGCTTTCTTT. This sequence encodes CASSLSTLNTEAFF.

The chain is built from TRBV6-1 and TRBJ1-3, with D possibly matching TRBD1 (6 bases). Per germline, CDR1 MNHNS and CDR2 SASEGT. V gave up 11 bases and J gave up 0 bases, with 17 bases separating them. CDR3 length: 15 residues. CDR3 protein: CAGAGRGSSGNTIYF. CDR3 DNA: TGTGCCGGAGCTGGGAGGGGGAGCTCTGGAAACACCATATATTTT.

The J gene is TRBJ2-2, the V gene TRBV7-3, with D unclear. Trimming cost V 4 bases and J 7 bases, with 7 bases left between them. The CDR3 contains 12 residues. In germline, CDR1 is SGHTA, CDR2 FQGTGA. CDR3 in amino acids: CASSSTVGELFF. CDR3 nucleotide sequence: TGTGCCAGCAGCTCCACCGTCGGGGAGCTGTTTTTT.

This chain links TRBV7-2 with TRBJ2-2, with D unclear. Germline CDR1 reads SGHTA; CDR2 reads FQGNSA. Trimming pared 2 bases from V and 2 bases from J, leaving 12 bases between. The CDR3 sequence is 16 residues long. CDR3 coding DNA: TGTGCCAGCAGCTTAAGGGCCCCTAGTAACACCGGGGAGCTGTTTTTT. Translating it yields CASSLRAPSNTGELFF.